These T cell receptor beta chains were read from a single sample in a study of OX40 agonist ivuxolimab in advanced cancers. Sequencing was performed with immunoSEQ multiplex PCR; in TCRdb, only in-frame clones are kept and a portion is missing. The sample includes some 42,000 clones, around 83% of them seen just once. Sequenced here: CD4+ or CD8+ T cells sorted from blood, sampled in a trial of the OX40 agonist ivuxolimab. Receptors were obtained from an adult with an advanced solid tumor such as melanoma, head and neck, liver or kidney cancer. CDR3s include the opening cysteine and the closing phenylalanine or tryptophan. D genes are given only for firm matches. Only some rows state a clone size, as once, few, many or a class for expanded clones.

TRBV11-2	TRBJ2-3	TRBD1	once	TGTGCCAGCGACTCCGTCCGGGACAGGGGGCCGGATACGCAGTATTTT	CASDSVRDRGPDTQYF
TRBV5-6	TRBJ2-1	TRBD1	NA	TGTGCCAGCAGCCCACTGGACAGGGAGAATGAGCAGTTCTTC	CASSPLDRENEQFF
TRBV5-1	TRBJ2-2	TRBD1	once	TGCGCCAGCAGCCCCATCCGGACAGGGGGCGTCGGGGAGCTGTTTTTT	CASSPIRTGGVGELFF
TRBV4-3	TRBJ2-3	NA	NA	TGCGCCAGCAGCCAAGATAGAGGGAGACCCACAGATACGCAGTATTTT	CASSQDRGRPTDTQYF
TRBV4-3	TRBJ1-4	NA	NA	TGCGCCAGCAGCCAAGAGGGCGAACCGACGGATGAAAAACTGTTTTTT	CASSQEGEPTDEKLFF
TRBV2	TRBJ1-5	NA	NA	TGTGCCAGCAGTGTCAGCCGGCGGGATAGTAATCAGCCCCAGCATTTT	CASSVSRRDSNQPQHF
TRBV19	TRBJ2-5	NA	NA	TGTGCCAGTAGTATTGCAGGAGAGACCCAGTACTTC	CASSIAGETQYF
TRBV27	TRBJ2-3	TRBD2	NA	TGTGCCAGCAGTTCCCCCGCTAGCGGGCTCACAGATACGCAGTATTTT	CASSSPASGLTDTQYF
TRBV19	TRBJ1-1	NA	NA	TGTGCCAGTAGTGAGGGACGTACGAACACTGAAGCTTTCTTT	CASSEGRTNTEAFF
TRBV7-9	TRBJ2-5	TRBD1	NA	TGTGCCAGCAGCTCGGATAAATTACAGGGGGCACCCATGCTTGAGACCCAGTACTTC	CASSSDKLQGAPMLETQYF
TRBV4-1	TRBJ1-5	NA	few	TGCGCCAGCAGCCAGATAAAGGGTAGGACGCAGCCCCAGCATTTT	CASSQIKGRTQPQHF
TRBV6-5	TRBJ1-1	TRBD1	NA	TGTGCCAGCAGTTACTCGACAGGGGGCCCTGAAGCTTTCTTT	CASSYSTGGPEAFF
TRBV7-9	TRBJ2-7	NA	NA	TGTGCCAGCAGCTTCTCATGGGGCTCCTACGAGCAGTACTTC	CASSFSWGSYEQYF
TRBV7-9	TRBJ1-6	NA	once	TGTGCCAGCAGCCTAGAGAGGGATAGTAATTCACCCCTCCACTTT	CASSLERDSNSPLHF
TRBV29-1	TRBJ1-2	TRBD1	NA	TGCAGCGCCCCGGACAGGATCTATGGCTACACCTTC	CSAPDRIYGYTF
TRBV6-5	TRBJ2-1	NA	NA	TGTGCCAGCAGAACAGGGCATCCTGACTACAATGAGCAGTTCTTC	CASRTGHPDYNEQFF
TRBV5-8	TRBJ2-7	NA	NA	TGTGCCAGCAGCCAAGAAGTTACAGGCGCCGACGAGCAGTACTTC	CASSQEVTGADEQYF
TRBV7-2	TRBJ1-6	NA	NA	TGTGCCAGCAGCTCCTCTCCCGGTTCAGGATATAATTCACCCCTCCACTTT	CASSSSPGSGYNSPLHF
TRBV11-2	TRBJ1-1	NA	NA	TGTGCCAGCAGCTTTAACAGAGGGAACACTGAAGCTTTCTTT	CASSFNRGNTEAFF
TRBV6-5	TRBJ1-2	TRBD1	NA	TGTGCCAGCAGTTACCGGGACAGCCCTAACTATGGCTACACCTTC	CASSYRDSPNYGYTF
TRBV9	TRBJ1-6	NA	NA	TGTGCCAGCAGCGTAGGAGGGGCAGGTCGGCTGCATTCACCCCTCCACTTT	CASSVGGAGRLHSPLHF
TRBV7-2	TRBJ2-1	NA	few	TGTGCCAGCAGCCAGGGGACGGGGTTTCGCAATGAGCAGTTCTTC	CASSQGTGFRNEQFF
TRBV5-1	TRBJ2-4	TRBD1	NA	TGCGCCAGCAGCTTAGGGGACAGGGGAGTCAAAAACATTCAGTACTTC	CASSLGDRGVKNIQYF
TRBV19	TRBJ2-2	NA	once	TGTGCCAGTAACAACAGGACAGACTACACCGGGGAGCTGTTTTTT	CASNNRTDYTGELFF
TRBV7-9	TRBJ1-2	TRBD1	few	TGTGCCAGCAGCTTAAGCACCGACAGGGCCTATGGCTACACCTTC	CASSLSTDRAYGYTF
TRBV9	TRBJ2-2	TRBD2	NA	TGTGCCAGCAGCGCCGACCTGGGACTAGCGGGGGGAACGACCGGGGAGCTGTTTTTT	CASSADLGLAGGTTGELFF
TRBV5-5	TRBJ2-2	NA	NA	TGTGCCAGCAGCCCCGGACCAGGGGAAACCGGGGAGCTGTTTTTT	CASSPGPGETGELFF
TRBV12-5	TRBJ1-1	NA	once	TGTGCTAGTGGTATCCAGACGGGACTTAAGGGATTGAACACTGAAGCTTTCTTT	CASGIQTGLKGLNTEAFF
TRBV9	TRBJ1-6	TRBD1	NA	TGTGCCAGCAGCCACCCCTCCGGGACAGATCCTTCACCCCTCCACTTT	CASSHPSGTDPSPLHF
TRBV7-3	TRBJ1-6	NA	NA	TGTGCCAGCAGCTTTAGCGGACACCTTTATAATTCACCCCTCCACTTT	CASSFSGHLYNSPLHF
TRBV30	TRBJ1-1	NA	few	TGTGCCTGGAGTGTACAGTTCGAAGCTTTCTTT	CAWSVQFEAFF
TRBV5-4	TRBJ2-7	NA	NA	TGTGCCAGCAGCTTAGGTTGGGCCTACGAGCAGTACTTC	CASSLGWAYEQYF
TRBV7-6	TRBJ2-1	TRBD2	NA	TGTGCCAGCAGCGCAGACGCTAGCGGGGGGGGCTCCTACAATGAGCAGTTCTTC	CASSADASGGGSYNEQFF
TRBV27	TRBJ1-5	NA	once	TGTGCCAGCAGTTTATCGATTCGCGGGGCCTTTAGCAATCAGCCCCAGCATTTT	CASSLSIRGAFSNQPQHF
TRBV5-1	TRBJ2-1	NA	once	TGCGCCAGCAGCCCGTGGGAAGCGGCGGATTACAATGAGCAGTTCTTC	CASSPWEAADYNEQFF
TRBV5-8	TRBJ2-3	NA	NA	TGTGCCAGCAGCTGGGGGTTTAACACAGATACGCAGTATTTT	CASSWGFNTDTQYF
TRBV5-5	TRBJ2-7	NA	once	TGTGCCAGCACCGAGAAACTGGAGGGGTACGAGCAGTACTTC	CASTEKLEGYEQYF
TRBV6-5	TRBJ1-5	NA	NA	TGTGCCAGCAGTTACAGCAGCAATCAGCCCCAGCATTTT	CASSYSSNQPQHF
TRBV11-2	TRBJ2-5	NA	few	TGTGCCAGCAGCTTATTAGGGGGCCAAGAGACCCAGTACTTC	CASSLLGGQETQYF
TRBV25-1	TRBJ2-1	TRBD1	NA	TGTGCCAGCAGTGAAGGGACAGGGGGGGATGAGCAGTTCTTC	CASSEGTGGDEQFF
TRBV19	TRBJ2-5	NA	NA	TGTGCCAGTAGTATGGGGGACCATACTCAAGAGACCCAGTACTTC	CASSMGDHTQETQYF